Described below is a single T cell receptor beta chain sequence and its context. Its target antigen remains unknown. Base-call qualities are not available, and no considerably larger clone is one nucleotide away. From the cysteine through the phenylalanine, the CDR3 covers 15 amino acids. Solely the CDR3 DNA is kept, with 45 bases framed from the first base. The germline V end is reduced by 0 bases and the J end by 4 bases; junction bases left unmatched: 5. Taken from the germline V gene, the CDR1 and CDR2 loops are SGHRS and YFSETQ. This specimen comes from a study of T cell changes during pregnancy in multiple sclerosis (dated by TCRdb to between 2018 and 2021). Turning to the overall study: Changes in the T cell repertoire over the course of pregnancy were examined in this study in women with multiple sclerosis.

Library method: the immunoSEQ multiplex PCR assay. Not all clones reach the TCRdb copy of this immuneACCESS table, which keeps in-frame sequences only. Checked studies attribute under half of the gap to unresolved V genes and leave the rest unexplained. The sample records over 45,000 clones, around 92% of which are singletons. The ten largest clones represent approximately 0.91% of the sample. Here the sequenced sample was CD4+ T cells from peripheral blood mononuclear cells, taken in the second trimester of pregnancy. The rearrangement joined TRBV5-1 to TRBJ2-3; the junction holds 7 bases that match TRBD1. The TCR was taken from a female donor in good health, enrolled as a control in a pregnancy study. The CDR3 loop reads CASSLGIQGADTQYF. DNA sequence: TGCGCCAGCAGCTTGGGGATTCAGGGGGCAGATACGCAGTATTTT. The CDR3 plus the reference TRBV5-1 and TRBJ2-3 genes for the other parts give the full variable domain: KAGVTQTPRYLIKTRGQQVTLSCSPISGHRSVSWYQQTPGQGLQFLFEYFSETQRNKGNFPGRFSGRQFSNSRSEMNVSTLELGDSALYLCASSLGIQGADTQYFGPGTRLTVL.